This T cell receptor beta chain was observed in a study of blood T cell repertoires in COVID-19. Study information: Acute and convalescent COVID-19 samples came from the United States, Italy and Spain.

The study assigned cohorts using participant-reported clinical history. Trimming shortened V by 2 bases and J by 1 base, and 6 bases separated the two germline ends. The length of the CDR3 is 13 residues. Germline V CDR1 and CDR2: SGHNT, YYREEE (reference sequence). Clones were read by immunoSEQ multiplex PCR, and TCRdb kept only the in-frame ones, dropping some. Of about 310,000 clones listed, roughly 90% are singletons. The chain links TRBV5-4 to TRBJ1-1; no clear D. The receptor comes from a woman aged 35 to 49 who had recovered from COVID-19. Sequences were obtained from PBMCs or T cells enriched from blood (not recorded which). Here the CDR3 DNA reads TGTGCCAGCAGCTTCACTGAGAACACTGAAGCTTTCTTT. Translation gives CASSFTENTEAFF.